This paragraph covers one T cell receptor beta chain sequence. What it binds is unknown. Trimming removed 0 bases at V and 4 bases at J, with 20 bases between. CDR1 is SGHRS and CDR2 is YFSETQ in the germline V gene. This CDR3 has 17 residues. This entry comes from a study of OX40 agonist ivuxolimab in advanced cancers. About the research overall: Under the entry rules, prior anti-PD-1, anti-PD-L1 or anti-CTLA-4 therapy was allowed, and approximately 36% had some. Study-level results: The specificity for antigen of the expanded peripheral T cells was not determined. Relative to CD4+ cells, CD8+ T cells on average had more expanded clones.

Measured with immunoSEQ multiplex PCR; TCRdb has only the in-frame clones, and not every one. The table shows 40,000 to 45,000 clones, with about four fifths occurring only once. The sequencing used CD4+ or CD8+ T cells sorted from blood, collected in a trial of the OX40 agonist ivuxolimab. The rearrangement links TRBV5-1 to TRBJ2-7; tentative D call: TRBD2 (7 bases). This clonotype originated in an adult with an advanced solid tumor such as melanoma, head and neck, liver or kidney cancer. This chain's CDR3 is CASSLAGSAGAGYEQYF. The CDR3 region has the DNA TGCGCCAGCAGCTTGGCCGGAAGTGCGGGGGCGGGGTACGAGCAGTACTTC.